Reported below is one TCR beta chain. Antigen unknown. This entry belongs to a study of vaccination and CD4 T cells after COVID-19. Indicated treatment: approximately 9-day PBMC culture with coronavirus spike peptide pools or control peptides (ViraFEST assay). Once obtained from cultured CD4+ T cells, the DNA was sequenced using the Oncomine TCR Beta short-read assay. TCRdb used MiXCR to reprocess the PCR reads, holding one entry per CDR3 protein. The sample has almost 20,000 distinct CDR3 sequences, just over 45% seen once. The CDR3 loop spans 12 amino acids. Germline values: CDR1 MNHEY, CDR2 SVGAGI. The V gene lost 2 bases and the J gene lost 7 bases, with 8 bases spanning the gap.

The specimen comprised CD4+ T cells from blood, cultured in vitro, sampled after SARS-CoV-2 vaccination. The V and J genes are TRBV6-5 and TRBJ2-5; no reliable D call. The source of this sequence is a human donor who had recovered from COVID-19. Here the CDR3 reads CASSYARGTQYF. The CDR3 DNA reads TGTGCCAGCAGTTACGCTCGCGGGACCCAGTACTTC.